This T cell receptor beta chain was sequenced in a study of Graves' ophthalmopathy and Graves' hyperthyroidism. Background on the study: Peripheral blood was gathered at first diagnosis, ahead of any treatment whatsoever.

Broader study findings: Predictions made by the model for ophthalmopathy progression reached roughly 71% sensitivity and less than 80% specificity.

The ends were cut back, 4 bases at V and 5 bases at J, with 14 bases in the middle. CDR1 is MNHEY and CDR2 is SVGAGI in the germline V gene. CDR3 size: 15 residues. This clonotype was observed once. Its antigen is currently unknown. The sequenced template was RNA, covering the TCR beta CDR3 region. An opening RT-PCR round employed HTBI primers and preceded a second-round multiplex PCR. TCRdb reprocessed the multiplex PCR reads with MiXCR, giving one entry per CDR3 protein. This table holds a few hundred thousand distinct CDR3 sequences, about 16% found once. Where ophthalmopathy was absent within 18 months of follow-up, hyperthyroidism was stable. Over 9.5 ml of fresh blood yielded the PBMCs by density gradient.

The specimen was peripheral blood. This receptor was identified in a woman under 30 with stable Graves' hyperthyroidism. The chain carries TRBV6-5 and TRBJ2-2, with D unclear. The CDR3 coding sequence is TGTGCCAGCAGTTCAAGTCTAGAAAGAACCGGGGAGCTGTTTTTT. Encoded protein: CASSSSLERTGELFF.